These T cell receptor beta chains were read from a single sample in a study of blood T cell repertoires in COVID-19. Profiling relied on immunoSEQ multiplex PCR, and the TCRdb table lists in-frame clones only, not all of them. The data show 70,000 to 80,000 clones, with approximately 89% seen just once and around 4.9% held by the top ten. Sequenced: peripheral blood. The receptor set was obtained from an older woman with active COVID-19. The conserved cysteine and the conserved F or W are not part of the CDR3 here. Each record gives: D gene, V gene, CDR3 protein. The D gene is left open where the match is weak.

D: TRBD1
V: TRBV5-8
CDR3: ASSLNRGLDGYT

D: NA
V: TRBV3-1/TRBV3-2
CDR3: ASSHGRNIQY

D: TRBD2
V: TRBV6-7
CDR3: ANLGGWEQY

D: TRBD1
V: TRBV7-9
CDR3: ASIRTGTAHDGYT

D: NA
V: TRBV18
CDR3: ASSPQGLRNTDTQY

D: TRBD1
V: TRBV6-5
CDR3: ASNRGSDLNEKLF

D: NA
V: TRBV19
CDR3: ASSISPVRVGYT

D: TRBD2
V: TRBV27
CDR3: ASSSYAGVFSGELF

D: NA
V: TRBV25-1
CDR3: ASSDLNSGNTIY

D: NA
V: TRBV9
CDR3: ASSYSVPGANVLT

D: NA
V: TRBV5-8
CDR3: ASSASTGLGNSPLH

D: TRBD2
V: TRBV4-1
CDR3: ASSRRSDGSGSYEQY

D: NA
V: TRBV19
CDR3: ASKREGNQPQH

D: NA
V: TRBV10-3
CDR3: AISEVGEGYT

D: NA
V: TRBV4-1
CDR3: ASSQAYTRGARTEQY

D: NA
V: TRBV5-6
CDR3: ASSLAGSQETQY

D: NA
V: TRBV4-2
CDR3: ASSREDNPTYEQY

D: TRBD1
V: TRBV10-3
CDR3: AISEGTGGGLAKNIQY

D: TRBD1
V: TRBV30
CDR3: AWRDPGTGILYGYT

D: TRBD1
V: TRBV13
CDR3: ASSFLGTGNTGELF

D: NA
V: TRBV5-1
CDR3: ASSFSGEGSWSWRETQY

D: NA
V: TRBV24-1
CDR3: ATSDLAGTDTQY

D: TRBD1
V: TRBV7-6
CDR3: ASSLMDRAIGELF

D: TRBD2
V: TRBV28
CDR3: ASSSGNPGLAGTRIDTQY

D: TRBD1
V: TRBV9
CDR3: ASSEQGAQPYSTDTQY

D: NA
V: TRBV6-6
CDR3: ASSYSAGLEEKLF

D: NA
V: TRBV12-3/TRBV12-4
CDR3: ASSFLSTDTQY

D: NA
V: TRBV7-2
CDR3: ASSQFLSSYNEQF

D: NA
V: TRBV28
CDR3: ASRLRQANSPLH

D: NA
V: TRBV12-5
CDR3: ASGYQGGIQY

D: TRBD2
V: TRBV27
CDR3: ASRTSGSFDEQY

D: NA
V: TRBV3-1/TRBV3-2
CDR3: ASSLGAMAGAGEQF

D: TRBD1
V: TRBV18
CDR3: ASSLGQGWDHLNTEAF

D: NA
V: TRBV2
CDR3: ASSDDRPPGEQY

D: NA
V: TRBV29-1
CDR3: SGLQQLNTEAF

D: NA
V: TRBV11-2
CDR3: ASSLRFLGETQY

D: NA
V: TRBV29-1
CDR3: SVEGQGGRELF

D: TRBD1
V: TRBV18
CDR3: ASSSRTGGGIAEAF

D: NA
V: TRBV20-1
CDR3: SARGGDTQY

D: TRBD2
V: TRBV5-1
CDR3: ASSFRREGGTGELF

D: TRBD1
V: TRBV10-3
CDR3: AIGTGDSNQPQH

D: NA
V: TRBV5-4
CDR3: ASSPYSKLSTEAF

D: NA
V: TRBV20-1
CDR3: SAPFYNEQF

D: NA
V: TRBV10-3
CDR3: AISPRDSSEQY

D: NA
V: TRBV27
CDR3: ASSTHKNQETQY

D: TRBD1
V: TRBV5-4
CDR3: ASSPPRTGIYEQY